The sequence of this TCR beta chain was determined in a study of CD8 T cells in Susac syndrome. In germline, CDR1 is SGHAT, CDR2 FQNNGV. V dropped 5 bases and J dropped 3 bases, with 10 bases sitting between them. CDR3 size: 13 residues. The study's findings and limits: The CD4+ T cell repertoires of Susac syndrome were found to show no clonal expansion.

An input of 0.5 to 1 ug of RNA was subjected to reverse transcription using random hexamers. The authors amplified TCR beta CDR3 across 54 Vbeta and 13 Jbeta using immunoSEQ multiplex PCR. A single record per CDR3 protein comes from TCRdb applying MiXCR to the immunoSEQ multiplex PCR reads. Counted here are hundreds of thousands of distinct CDR3 sequences, about 94% occurring once; the ten biggest clones make up 0.15% to 0.2%. Sequencing of TCR beta drew on CD8+ and CD4+ T cells from blood. Patients having Susac syndrome satisfied recently defined diagnostic criteria for definite or probable disease. As for this clonotype: Its antigen is not known.

The chain is built from TRBV11-2 and TRBJ1-1; perhaps TRBD1 as D (5 bases). The source is a human donor with Susac syndrome. Specimen: CD4+ T cells from PBMCs. CDR3 DNA: TGTGCCAGCAGCACAGGTTGGGACACTGAAGCTTTCTTT. Protein product: CASSTGWDTEAFF.